The present entry profiles one T cell receptor (beta chain) with its context. The data originate from a study of blood T cells in healthy people across ages. V was cut by 1 base and J by 3 bases, with 10 bases left in between. CDR3 length: 15 amino acids. Germline V gene sequence: CDR1 MGHRA, CDR2 YSYEKL. A second PCR, run for about 6 to 12 cycles, used a sample-barcoded 5' primer plus a J-beta primer mix. Using its own MiXCR run on the 5' RACE reads, TCRdb lists one record per CDR3 protein. The sample gives fewer than 2,000,000 distinct CDR3 sequences, approximately 40% of which show up once; roughly 24% is in the top ten.

The rearrangement joins TRBV4-1 to TRBJ2-1, with D possibly being TRBD1 (5 bases). The origin of this receptor is a human donor in good health. The sample was blood. CDR3 loop: CASSQVNQGYNEQFF. The CDR3 DNA follows: TGCGCCAGCAGCCAAGTTAATCAGGGCTACAATGAGCAGTTCTTC.